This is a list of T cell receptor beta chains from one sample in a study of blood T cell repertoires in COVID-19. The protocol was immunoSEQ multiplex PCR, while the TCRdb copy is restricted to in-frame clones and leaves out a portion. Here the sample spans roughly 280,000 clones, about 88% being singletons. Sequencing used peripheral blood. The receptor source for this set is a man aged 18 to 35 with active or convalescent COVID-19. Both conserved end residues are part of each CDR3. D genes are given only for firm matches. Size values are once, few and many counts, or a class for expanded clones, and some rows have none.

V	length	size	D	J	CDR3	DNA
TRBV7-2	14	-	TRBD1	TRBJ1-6	CASSAQGALSPLHF	TGTGCCAGCAGCGCGCAGGGGGCCTTATCACCCCTCCACTTT
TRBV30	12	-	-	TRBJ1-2	CAWSVGGDGYTF	TGTGCCTGGAGTGTAGGGGGGGATGGCTACACCTTC
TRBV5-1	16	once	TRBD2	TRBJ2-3	CASSYPLADGTDTQYF	TGCGCCAGCAGCTACCCACTAGCGGATGGCACAGATACGCAGTATTTT
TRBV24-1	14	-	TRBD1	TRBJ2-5	CATSETGVQETQYF	TGTGCCACCAGTGAGACAGGGGTCCAAGAGACCCAGTACTTC
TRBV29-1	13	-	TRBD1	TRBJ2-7	CSLGTGREDEQYF	TGCAGCCTGGGGACAGGGAGGGAGGACGAGCAGTACTTC
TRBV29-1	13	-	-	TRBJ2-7	CSVQPSASQWQYF	TGCAGCGTCCAGCCCTCGGCTAGTCAGTGGCAGTACTTC
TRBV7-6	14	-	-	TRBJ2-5	CASSPDNRDGTQYF	TGTGCCAGCAGCCCGGACAACAGGGATGGGACCCAGTACTTC
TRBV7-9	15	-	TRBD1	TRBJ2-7	CASSWGQGIFGEQYF	TGTGCCAGCAGCTGGGGACAGGGTATTTTCGGCGAGCAGTACTTC
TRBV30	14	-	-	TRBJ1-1	CAWSADRMNTEAFF	TGTGCCTGGAGTGCGGACAGAATGAACACTGAAGCTTTCTTT
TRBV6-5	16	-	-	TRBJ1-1	CASSYSEQNMNTEAFF	TGTGCCAGCAGTTACTCTGAACAAAACATGAACACTGAAGCTTTCTTT
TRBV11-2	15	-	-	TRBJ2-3	CASSFRGRPTDTQYF	TGTGCCAGCAGCTTTCGGGGGAGACCCACAGATACGCAGTATTTT
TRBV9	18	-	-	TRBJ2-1	CASSVMSAGPLSYNEQFF	TGTGCCAGCAGCGTAATGTCGGCGGGGCCTCTCTCCTACAATGAGCAGTTCTTC
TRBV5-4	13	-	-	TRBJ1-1	CASSLGFGSEAFF	TGTGCCAGCAGCTTGGGTTTTGGGAGTGAAGCTTTCTTT
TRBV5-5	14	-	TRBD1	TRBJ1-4	CASSGDRVGEKLFF	TGTGCCAGCAGCGGGGACAGGGTAGGGGAAAAACTGTTTTTT
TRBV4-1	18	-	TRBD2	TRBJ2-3	CASSQGVSAGGRTDTQYF	TGCGCCAGCAGCCAAGGCGTCTCGGCGGGGGGGCGCACAGATACGCAGTATTTT
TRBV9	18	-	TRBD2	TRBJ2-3	CASSAGLAGARRADTQYF	TGTGCCAGCAGCGCCGGACTAGCGGGGGCAAGAAGGGCAGATACGCAGTATTTT
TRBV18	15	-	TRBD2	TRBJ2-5	CASSPGLAGRETQYF	TGTGCCAGCTCACCCGGACTAGCGGGTCGGGAGACCCAGTACTTC
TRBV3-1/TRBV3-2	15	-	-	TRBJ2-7	CASSQDFVRAGEQYF	TGTGCCAGCAGCCAAGATTTTGTCCGCGCTGGCGAGCAGTACTTC
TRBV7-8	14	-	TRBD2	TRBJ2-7	CASSPGLAGYEQYF	TGTGCCAGCAGCCCCGGACTAGCCGGGTACGAGCAGTACTTC
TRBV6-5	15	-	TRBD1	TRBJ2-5	CASTKVPGGQGTQYF	TGTGCCAGCACCAAAGTACCGGGGGGACAGGGGACCCAGTACTTC
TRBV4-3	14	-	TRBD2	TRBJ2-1	CASSWTSGGDEQFF	TGCGCCAGCAGCTGGACTAGCGGGGGCGATGAGCAGTTCTTC
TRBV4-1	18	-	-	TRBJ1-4	CASSQDLMPPSPDEKLFF	TGCGCCAGCAGCCAAGATTTAATGCCCCCTAGCCCAGATGAAAAACTGTTTTTT
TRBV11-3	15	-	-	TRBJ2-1	CASSPRGSSYNEQFF	TGTGCCAGCAGCCCAAGGGGGAGCTCCTACAATGAGCAGTTCTTC
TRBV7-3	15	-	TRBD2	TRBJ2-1	CASSLRAGSYNEQFF	TGTGCCAGCAGCTTACGAGCGGGGTCCTACAATGAGCAGTTCTTC
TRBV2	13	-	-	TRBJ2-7	CASKAERWYEQYF	TGTGCCAGCAAAGCAGAGCGGTGGTACGAGCAGTACTTC